This T cell receptor beta chain derives from a study of T cells in Graves' hyperthyroidism and ophthalmopathy (dated by TCRdb to the late 2010s). Study-wide context: Peripheral blood was sampled at the time of initial diagnosis, prior to any treatment. To identify distinguishing TCR V-J signatures, a discovery cohort of 90 to 100 patients was used, comprising 40 to 45 with Graves' ophthalmopathy and some 60 with stable Graves' hyperthyroidism. Whether ophthalmopathy could be predicted prospectively was tested in an independent validation cohort made up of roughly 19 hyperthyroidism patients plus 17 patients who later progressed to ophthalmopathy. The 100 discovery patients were randomly split 7:3 into training and test sets. In several Graves' hyperthyroidism patients, the study also compared T-cell repertoires from thyroid tissue with T-cell repertoires from blood. After blood sampling, hyperthyroidism patients were treated with methimazole at a starting dose of 30 mg daily, and ophthalmopathy patients were treated with high-dose intravenous methylprednisolone. The paper describes TCR Vbeta CDR3 sequencing of some 130 peripheral blood samples, made up of about 40 ophthalmopathy patients, roughly 80 hyperthyroidism patients and about 17 progressor patients. Overall study results and their limits: In validation, the model predicted progression to ophthalmopathy a median of about 5.9 months before onset, with about 67% sensitivity and 72.22% specificity. No statistical method was used to set the sample size in advance, and investigators knew the group allocation. A 13 V-J signature model separated ophthalmopathy from stable hyperthyroidism, with 87.88% sensitivity and roughly 84% specificity in cross-validation and 80%/75% in testing. Blood samples also contained most of the expanded thyroid clonotypes (frequency above 0.001), which suggests that blood repertoires may reflect thyroid immune responses.

Hyperthyroidism patients were aged 18 to 65 years and newly diagnosed, with disease duration of less than 2 months. Any patient with an uncontrolled infection, another autoimmune disease, pregnancy or lactation was excluded. Clinical symptoms, serum thyroxine and TRAb, thyroid ultrasound, and orbital computed tomography formed the basis for the diagnoses. Blood from progressor patients was collected at the time of first diagnosis with hyperthyroidism, before any ophthalmopathy symptoms had appeared. PBMCs were separated from 8 to 10 ml of fresh peripheral blood using Ficoll-Paque density gradient centrifugation. Patients classed as progressors first received a Graves' hyperthyroidism diagnosis and then went on to develop ophthalmopathy during follow-up. Total RNA was extracted using Trizol reagent, and RNA quality was assessed on an Agilent 2100 Bioanalyzer. Between the V and J ends, shortened by 2 bases and 1 base respectively, the junction contains 6 bases. CDR1 is given as MNHEY and CDR2 as SVGAGI, both from the germline V gene. The CDR3 numbers 14 residues from cysteine through phenylalanine. Of all the DNA, just the CDR3 is kept, 42 bases in frame from base 1.

Amplification of TCR beta CDR3 regions was carried out from RNA transcripts. A first-round RT-PCR of the TCR CDR3 used the HTBI primer set with the Qiagen OneStep RT-PCR kit. Libraries were constructed in a second round of multiplex PCR, after which size selection and purification were performed. Libraries were sequenced paired-end with 100 bp reads on an Illumina HiSeq2000. The authors' pipeline ran thus. Raw data were processed with SOAPnuke, discarding reads with adapters, uncalled bases, mean Phred below 15, or no exact constant-primer or identifier match. COPE v1.2.5 was used to merge the high-quality paired reads, and each unique nucleotide sequence was defined as a clonotype. MiTCR v1.1 was used to align the clonotypes against IMGT TRBV, TRBD and TRBJ reference segments. Only V-J combinations with frequency above 0.0001, covering about 99% of repertoires, were analysed. The TCS score was defined as F50 (clonal expansion) divided by E x V (chaos), with BLOSUM62-based TCRdist calculated between CDR3 peptides within each V-J. Welch's t-statistics and random forest reduced roughly 540 V-J features to 13, which were used in a naive Bayes classifier (R e1071). TCRdb applied fastp at Q25 and MiXCR to the public reads, then kept only in-frame beta chains. For every CDR3 protein sequence, its rows merge into one entry that carries the most common genes and DNA. These V and J calls originate from TCRdb's pipeline instead of the authors' own analysis. The table for this sample lists under 350,000 distinct CDR3 sequences; 20% to 25% of them were counted only once. The top ten constitute around 28% of the sample.

In this sample, this clonotype turned up many times. It has no known antigen specificity. Base qualities are not provided; no much larger clone lies one nucleotide away. The rearrangement combines TRBV6-5 with TRBJ1-3; a tentative D call is TRBD1 (5 bases match). This TCR came from a man in his forties with Graves' hyperthyroidism that later progressed to Graves' ophthalmopathy. The sequenced material came from blood. The sequence in DNA is TGTGCCAGCAGTTACGGGGGGTCTGGAAACACCATATATTTT. This codes for CASSYGGSGNTIYF.